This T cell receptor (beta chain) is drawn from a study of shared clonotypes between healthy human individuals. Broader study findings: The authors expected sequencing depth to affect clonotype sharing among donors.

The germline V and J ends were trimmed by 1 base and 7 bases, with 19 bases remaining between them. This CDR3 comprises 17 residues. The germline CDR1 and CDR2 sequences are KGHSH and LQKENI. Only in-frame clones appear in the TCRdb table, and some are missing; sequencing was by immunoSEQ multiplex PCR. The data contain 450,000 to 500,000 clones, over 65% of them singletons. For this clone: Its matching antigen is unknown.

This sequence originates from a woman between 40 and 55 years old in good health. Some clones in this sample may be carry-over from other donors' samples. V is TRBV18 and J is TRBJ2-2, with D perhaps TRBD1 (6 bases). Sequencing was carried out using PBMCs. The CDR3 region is CASSPRSDRSLHGELFF. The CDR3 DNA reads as TGTGCCAGCTCACCACGTTCTGACAGGTCTCTCCACGGGGAGCTGTTTTTT.